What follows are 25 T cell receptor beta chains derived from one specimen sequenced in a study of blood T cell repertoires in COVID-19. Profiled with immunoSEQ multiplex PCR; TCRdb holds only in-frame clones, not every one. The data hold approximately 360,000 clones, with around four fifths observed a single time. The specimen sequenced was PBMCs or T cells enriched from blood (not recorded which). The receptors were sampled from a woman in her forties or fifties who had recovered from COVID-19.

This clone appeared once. CDR3 DNA: TGTGCCAGTAGAGGGGACAGGGACGAGCAGTACTTC. Protein sequence: CASRGDRDEQYF. V usage is TRBV19 and J usage is TRBJ2-7; 9 bases line up with TRBD1. Germline V gene lookup returns CDR1 LNHDA and CDR2 SQIVND (reference sequence). V dropped 6 bases and J dropped 5; count of bases not matched to a gene: 2. CDR3 size: 12 residues.

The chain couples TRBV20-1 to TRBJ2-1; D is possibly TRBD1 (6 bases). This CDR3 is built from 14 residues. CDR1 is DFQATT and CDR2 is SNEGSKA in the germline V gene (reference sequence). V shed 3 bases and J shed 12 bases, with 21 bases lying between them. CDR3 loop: CSASGIDRLMGQFF. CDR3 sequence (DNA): TGCAGTGCTAGTGGGATTGACAGGTTGATGGGGCAGTTCTTC.

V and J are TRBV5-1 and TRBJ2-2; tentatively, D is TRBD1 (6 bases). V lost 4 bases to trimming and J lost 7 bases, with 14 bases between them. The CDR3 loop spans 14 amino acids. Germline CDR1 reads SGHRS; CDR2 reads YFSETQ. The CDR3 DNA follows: TGCGCCAGCAGCCACGGACAGTACAACGGGGAGCTGTTTTTT. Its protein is CASSHGQYNGELFF.

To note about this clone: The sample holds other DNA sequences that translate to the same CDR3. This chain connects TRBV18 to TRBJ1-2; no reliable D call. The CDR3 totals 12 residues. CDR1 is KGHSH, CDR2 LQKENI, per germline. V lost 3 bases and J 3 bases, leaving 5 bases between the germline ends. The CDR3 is CASSPRDYGYTF. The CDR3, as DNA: TGTGCCAGCTCACCGAGGGACTATGGCTACACCTTC.

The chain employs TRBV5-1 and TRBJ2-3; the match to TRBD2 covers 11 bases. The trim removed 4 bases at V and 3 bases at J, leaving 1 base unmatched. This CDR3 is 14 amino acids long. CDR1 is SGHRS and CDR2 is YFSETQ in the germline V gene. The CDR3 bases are TGCGCCAGCAGCAGACTAGCGGGGACAGATACGCAGTATTTT. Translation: CASSRLAGTDTQYF.

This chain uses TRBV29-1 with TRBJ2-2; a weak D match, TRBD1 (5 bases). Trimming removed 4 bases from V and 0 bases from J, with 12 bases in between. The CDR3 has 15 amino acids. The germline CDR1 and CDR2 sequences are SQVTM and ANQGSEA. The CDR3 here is CSVGNRNTNTGELFF. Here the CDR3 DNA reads TGCAGCGTTGGGAACAGGAACACGAACACCGGGGAGCTGTTTTTT.

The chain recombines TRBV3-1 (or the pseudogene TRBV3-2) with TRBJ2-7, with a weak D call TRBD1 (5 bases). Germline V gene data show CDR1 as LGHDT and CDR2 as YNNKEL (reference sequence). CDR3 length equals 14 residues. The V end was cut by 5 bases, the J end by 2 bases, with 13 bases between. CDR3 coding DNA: TGTGCCAGCAGCATTGCTAGGGGTCCCTACGAGCAGTACTTC. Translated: CASSIARGPYEQYF.

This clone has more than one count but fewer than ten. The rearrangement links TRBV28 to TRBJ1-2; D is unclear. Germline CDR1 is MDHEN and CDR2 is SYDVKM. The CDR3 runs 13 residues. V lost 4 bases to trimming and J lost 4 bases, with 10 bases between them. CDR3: CASSSRDIYGYTF. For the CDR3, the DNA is TGTGCCAGCAGTTCCCGGGATATCTATGGCTACACCTTC.

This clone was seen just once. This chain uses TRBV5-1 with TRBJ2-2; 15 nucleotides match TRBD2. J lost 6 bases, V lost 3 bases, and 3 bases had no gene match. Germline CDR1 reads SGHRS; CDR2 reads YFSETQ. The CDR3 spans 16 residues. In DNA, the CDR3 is TGCGCCAGCAGCTGGACTAGCGGGAGGGCCGCCGGGGAGCTGTTTTTT. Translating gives CASSWTSGRAAGELFF.

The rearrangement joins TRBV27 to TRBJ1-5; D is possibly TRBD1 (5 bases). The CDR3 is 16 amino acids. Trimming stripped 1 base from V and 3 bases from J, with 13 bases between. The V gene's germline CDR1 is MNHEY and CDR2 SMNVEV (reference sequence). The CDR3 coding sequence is TGTGCCAGCAGTTTATTGGGTACAGGAATCAATCAGCCCCAGCATTTT. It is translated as CASSLLGTGINQPQHF.

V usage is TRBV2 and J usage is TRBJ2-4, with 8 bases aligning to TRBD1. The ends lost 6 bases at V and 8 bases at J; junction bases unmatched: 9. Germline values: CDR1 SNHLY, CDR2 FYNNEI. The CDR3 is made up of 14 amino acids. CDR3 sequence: CASSRSGGRDIQYF. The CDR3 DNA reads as TGTGCCAGCAGCCGATCAGGGGGCAGGGACATTCAGTACTTC. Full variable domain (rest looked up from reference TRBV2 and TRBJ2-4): EPEVTQTPSHQVTQMGQEVILRCVPISNHLYFYWYRQILGQKVEFLVSFYNNEISEKSEIFDDQFSVERPDGSNFTLKIRSTKLEDSAMYFCASSRSGGRDIQYFGAGTRLSVL.

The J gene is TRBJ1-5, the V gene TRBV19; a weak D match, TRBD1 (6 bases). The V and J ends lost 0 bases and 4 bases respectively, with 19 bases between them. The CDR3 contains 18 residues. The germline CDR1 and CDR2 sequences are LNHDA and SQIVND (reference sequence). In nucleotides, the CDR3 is TGTGCCAGTAGTATAGATGGGCGGGGGCTCACCGGTAATCAGCCCCAGCATTTT. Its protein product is CASSIDGRGLTGNQPQHF.

The CDR3 region is CASSIFGFMGRRYNEQFF. DNA for the CDR3: TGTGCCAGTAGTATCTTTGGGTTCATGGGGCGCCGGTACAATGAGCAGTTCTTC. J is TRBJ2-1 and V is TRBV19; tentative D call: TRBD1 (5 bases). Trimming removed 3 bases at V and 4 bases at J, with 22 bases between. The germline V gene has CDR1 LNHDA and CDR2 SQIVND (reference sequence). The CDR3 has 18 amino acids.

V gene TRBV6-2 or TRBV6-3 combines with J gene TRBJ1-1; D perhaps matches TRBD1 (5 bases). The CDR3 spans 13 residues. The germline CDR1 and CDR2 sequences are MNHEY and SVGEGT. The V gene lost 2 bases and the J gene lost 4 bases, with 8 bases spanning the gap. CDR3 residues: CASSYPQGTEAFF. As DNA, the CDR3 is TGTGCCAGCAGTTACCCCCAGGGCACTGAAGCTTTCTTT.

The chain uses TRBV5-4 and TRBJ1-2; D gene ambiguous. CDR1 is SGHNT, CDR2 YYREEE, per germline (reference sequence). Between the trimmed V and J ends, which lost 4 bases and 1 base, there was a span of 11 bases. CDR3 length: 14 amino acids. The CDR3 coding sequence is TGTGCCAGCAGCGTCCACCAGATTAACTATGGCTACACCTTC. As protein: CASSVHQINYGYTF. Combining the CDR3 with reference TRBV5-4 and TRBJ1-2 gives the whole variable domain ETGVTQSPTHLIKTRGQQVTLRCSSQSGHNTVSWYQQALGQGPQFIFQYYREEENGRGNFPPRFSGLQFPNYSSELNVNALELDDSALYLCASSVHQINYGYTFGSGTRLTVV.

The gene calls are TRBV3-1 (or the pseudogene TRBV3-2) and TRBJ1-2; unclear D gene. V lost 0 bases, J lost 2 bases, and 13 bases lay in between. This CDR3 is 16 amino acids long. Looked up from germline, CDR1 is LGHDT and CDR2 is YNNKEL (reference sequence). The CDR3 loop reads CASSQDWASTNYGYTF. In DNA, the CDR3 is TGTGCCAGCAGCCAAGATTGGGCCAGTACCAACTATGGCTACACCTTC.

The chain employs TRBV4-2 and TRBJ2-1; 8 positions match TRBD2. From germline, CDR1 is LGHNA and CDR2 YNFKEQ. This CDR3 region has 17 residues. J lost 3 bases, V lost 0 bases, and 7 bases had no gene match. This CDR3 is CASSQDGWREDYNEQFF. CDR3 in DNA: TGTGCCAGCAGCCAAGATGGATGGCGGGAGGACTACAATGAGCAGTTCTTC.

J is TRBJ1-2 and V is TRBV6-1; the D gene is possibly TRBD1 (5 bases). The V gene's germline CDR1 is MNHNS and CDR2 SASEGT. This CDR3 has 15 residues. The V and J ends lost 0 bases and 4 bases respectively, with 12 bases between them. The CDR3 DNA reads TGTGCCAGCAGTGAAGCGCGGGGGGTTGGCTATGGCTACACCTTC. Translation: CASSEARGVGYGYTF.

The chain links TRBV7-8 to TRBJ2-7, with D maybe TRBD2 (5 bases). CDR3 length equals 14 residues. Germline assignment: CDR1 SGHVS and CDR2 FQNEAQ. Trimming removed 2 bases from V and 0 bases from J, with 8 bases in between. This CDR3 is CASSLTGSSYEQYF. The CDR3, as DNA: TGTGCCAGCAGCTTAACGGGGAGCTCCTACGAGCAGTACTTC.

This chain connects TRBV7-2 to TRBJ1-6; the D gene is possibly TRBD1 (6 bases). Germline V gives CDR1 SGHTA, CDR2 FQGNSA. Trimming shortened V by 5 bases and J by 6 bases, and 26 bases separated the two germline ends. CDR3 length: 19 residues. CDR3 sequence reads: CASSARQADSLRANSPLHF. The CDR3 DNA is TGTGCCAGCAGCGCCAGACAGGCGGATAGCCTCCGAGCTAATTCACCCCTCCACTTT. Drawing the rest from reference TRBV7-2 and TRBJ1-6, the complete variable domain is GAGVSQSPSNKVTEKGKDVELRCDPISGHTALYWYRQSLGQGLEFLIYFQGNSAPDKSGLPSDRFSAERTGGSVSTLTIQRTQQEDSAVYLCASSARQADSLRANSPLHFGNGTRLTVT.

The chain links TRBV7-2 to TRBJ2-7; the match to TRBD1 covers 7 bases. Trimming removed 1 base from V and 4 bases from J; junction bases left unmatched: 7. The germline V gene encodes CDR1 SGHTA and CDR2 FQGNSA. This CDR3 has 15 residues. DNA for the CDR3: TGTGCCAGCAGCTTAGGGAACAGGGGTGGATACGAGCAGTACTTC. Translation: CASSLGNRGGYEQYF.

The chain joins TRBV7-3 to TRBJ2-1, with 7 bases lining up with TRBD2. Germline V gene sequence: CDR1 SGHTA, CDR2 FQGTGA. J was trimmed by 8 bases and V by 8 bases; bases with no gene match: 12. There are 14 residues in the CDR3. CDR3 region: CASSRGVVPHEQFF. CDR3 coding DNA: TGTGCCAGCTCCCGGGGGGTAGTCCCGCATGAGCAGTTCTTC.

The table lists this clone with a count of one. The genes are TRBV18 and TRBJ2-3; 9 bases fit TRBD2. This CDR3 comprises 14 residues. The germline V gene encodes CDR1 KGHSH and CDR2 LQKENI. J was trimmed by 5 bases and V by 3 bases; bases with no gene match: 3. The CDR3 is CASSPAGGQDTQYF. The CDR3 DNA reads TGTGCCAGCTCACCGGCGGGGGGGCAAGATACGCAGTATTTT.

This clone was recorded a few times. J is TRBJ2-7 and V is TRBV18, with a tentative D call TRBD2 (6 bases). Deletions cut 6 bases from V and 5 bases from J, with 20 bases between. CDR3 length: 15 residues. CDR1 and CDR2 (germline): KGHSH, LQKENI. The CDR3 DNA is TGTGCCAGCTCCCCATTGTACGGGAGTAGGGACGAGCAGTACTTC. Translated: CASSPLYGSRDEQYF.

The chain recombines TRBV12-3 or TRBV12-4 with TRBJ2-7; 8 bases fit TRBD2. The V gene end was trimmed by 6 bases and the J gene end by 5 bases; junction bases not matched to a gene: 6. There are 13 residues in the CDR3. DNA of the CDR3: TGTGCCAGCAGGCCGGGGGGGGGCAACGAGCAGTACTTC. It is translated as CASRPGGGNEQYF.